This record looks at one T cell receptor (beta chain) sequence and its context. CDR3 length: 12 amino acids. Trimming took off 4 bases at V and 3 bases at J, with 7 bases between the two ends. These data originate in a study of response to subunit inactivated influenza vaccine. A single record per CDR3 protein comes from TCRdb applying MiXCR to the RT-PCR reads. The sample lists about 540,000 distinct CDR3 sequences; 20% to 25% were seen once. This sample also belongs to another study, concerning T cells expressing NK-cell markers. Turning to that study: TCR beta cDNA was made by 5'RACE template switching with UMIs. Sorted CD3+CD56+NKG2C+, CD3+CD56+NKG2C- and CD3+CD56-NKG2C+ T cells supplied TCR beta repertoires. For a handful of donors, the dominant NKG2C+ clonotypes made up about 1.0-8% of their CD8+ T cells. One observes that, in several donors, these clonotypes were also the leading ones within the CD3+CD56-NKG2C+ fraction. The HCMV specificity of the expanded NKG2C+ T cell clones stayed unresolved.

The sample consisted of CD4+ T cells sorted from PBMCs, taken about 12 days after vaccination. The TCR was taken from a man in his forties or fifties who received an inactivated influenza vaccine. The chain carries TRBV12-3 or TRBV12-4 and TRBJ2-7; no clear D. The CDR3 DNA follows: TGTGCCAGCAGTTCCCCCGGCTACGAGCAGTACTTC. Translated, it gives CASSSPGYEQYF.